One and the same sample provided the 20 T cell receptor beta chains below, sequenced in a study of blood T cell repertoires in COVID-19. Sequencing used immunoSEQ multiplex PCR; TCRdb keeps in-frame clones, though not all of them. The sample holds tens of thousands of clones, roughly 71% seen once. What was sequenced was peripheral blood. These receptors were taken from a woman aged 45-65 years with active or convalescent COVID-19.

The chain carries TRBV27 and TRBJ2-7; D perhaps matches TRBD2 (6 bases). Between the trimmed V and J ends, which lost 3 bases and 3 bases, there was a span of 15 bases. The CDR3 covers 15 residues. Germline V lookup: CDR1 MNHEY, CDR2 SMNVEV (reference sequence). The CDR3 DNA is TGTGCCAGCAGTTTCCTTTCCAGGGACTTCTACGAGCAGTACTTC. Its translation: CASSFLSRDFYEQYF.

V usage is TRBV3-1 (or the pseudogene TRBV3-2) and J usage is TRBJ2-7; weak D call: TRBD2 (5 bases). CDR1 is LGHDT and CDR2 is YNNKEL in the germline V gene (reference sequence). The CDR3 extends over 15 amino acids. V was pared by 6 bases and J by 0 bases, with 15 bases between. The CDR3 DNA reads TGTGCCAGCAGAGAGATGAGCGGAAGCTCCTACGAGCAGTACTTC. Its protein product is CASREMSGSSYEQYF.

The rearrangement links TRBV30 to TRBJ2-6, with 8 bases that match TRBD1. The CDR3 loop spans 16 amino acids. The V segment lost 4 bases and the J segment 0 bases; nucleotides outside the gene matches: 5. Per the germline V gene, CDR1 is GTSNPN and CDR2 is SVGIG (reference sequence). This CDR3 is CAWMGQDYSGANVLTF. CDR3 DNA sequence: TGTGCCTGGATGGGACAGGATTACTCTGGGGCCAACGTCCTGACTTTC.

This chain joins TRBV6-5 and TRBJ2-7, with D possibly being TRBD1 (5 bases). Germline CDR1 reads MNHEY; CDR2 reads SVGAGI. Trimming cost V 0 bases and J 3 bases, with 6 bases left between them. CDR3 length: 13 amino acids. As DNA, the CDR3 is TGTGCCAGCAGTTACTCCGACAGCTACGAGCAGTACTTC. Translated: CASSYSDSYEQYF.

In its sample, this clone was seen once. CDR3 nucleotide sequence: TGTGCCAGCAGTTCACCGGGACAGGGGTTGCCCTATAATTCACCCCTCCACTTT. It codes for CASSSPGQGLPYNSPLHF. V usage is TRBV27 and J usage is TRBJ1-6; 10 positions match TRBD1. CDR1 is MNHEY and CDR2 is SMNVEV in the germline V gene (reference sequence). The CDR3 has 18 residues. The junction had 8 bases not matched to a gene; V was cut back by 4 bases and J by 2 bases.

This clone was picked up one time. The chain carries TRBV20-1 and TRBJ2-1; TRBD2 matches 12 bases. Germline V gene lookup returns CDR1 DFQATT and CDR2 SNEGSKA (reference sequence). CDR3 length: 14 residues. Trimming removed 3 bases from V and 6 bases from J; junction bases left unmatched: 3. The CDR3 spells CSASLTSGGNEQFF. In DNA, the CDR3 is TGCAGTGCTAGTCTGACTAGCGGGGGCAATGAGCAGTTCTTC.

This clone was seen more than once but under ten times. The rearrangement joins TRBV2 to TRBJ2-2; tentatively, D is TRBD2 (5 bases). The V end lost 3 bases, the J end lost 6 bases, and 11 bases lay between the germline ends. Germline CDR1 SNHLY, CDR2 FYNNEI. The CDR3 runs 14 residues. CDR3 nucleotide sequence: TGTGCCAGCAGTGACGGGGAGACCGCCGGGGAGCTGTTTTTT. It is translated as CASSDGETAGELFF.

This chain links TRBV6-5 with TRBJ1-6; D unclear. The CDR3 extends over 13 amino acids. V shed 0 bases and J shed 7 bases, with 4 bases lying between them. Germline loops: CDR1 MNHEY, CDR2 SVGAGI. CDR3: CASSYSKNSPLHF. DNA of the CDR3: TGTGCCAGCAGTTACTCCAAAAATTCACCCCTCCACTTT.

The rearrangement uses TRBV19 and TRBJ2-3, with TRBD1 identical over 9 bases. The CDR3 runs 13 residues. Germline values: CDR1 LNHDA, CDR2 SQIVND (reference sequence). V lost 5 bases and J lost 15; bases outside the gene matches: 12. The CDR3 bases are TGTGCCAGTAGTCCGCAGGGGGGACAGGGAACATATTTT. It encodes CASSPQGGQGTYF.

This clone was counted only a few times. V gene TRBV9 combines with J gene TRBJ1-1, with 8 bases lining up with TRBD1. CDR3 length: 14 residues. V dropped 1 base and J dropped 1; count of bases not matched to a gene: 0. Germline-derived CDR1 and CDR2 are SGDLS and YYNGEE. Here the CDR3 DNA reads TGTGCCAGCAGCGTACAGGGGGCGAACACTGAAGCTTTCTTT. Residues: CASSVQGANTEAFF.

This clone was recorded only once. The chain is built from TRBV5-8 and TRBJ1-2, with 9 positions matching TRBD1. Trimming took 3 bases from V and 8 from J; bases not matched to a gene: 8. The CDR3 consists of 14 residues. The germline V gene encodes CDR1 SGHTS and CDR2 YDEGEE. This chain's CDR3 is CASSWGWDRDGYTF. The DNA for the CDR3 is TGTGCCAGCAGCTGGGGGTGGGACAGGGACGGCTACACCTTC.

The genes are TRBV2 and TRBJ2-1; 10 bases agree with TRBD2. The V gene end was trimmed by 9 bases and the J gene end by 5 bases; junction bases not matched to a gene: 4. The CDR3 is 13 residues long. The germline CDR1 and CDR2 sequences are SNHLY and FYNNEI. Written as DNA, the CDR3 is TGTGCCAGGAGACTAGCGGGCCACAATGAGCAGTTCTTC. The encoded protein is CARRLAGHNEQFF.

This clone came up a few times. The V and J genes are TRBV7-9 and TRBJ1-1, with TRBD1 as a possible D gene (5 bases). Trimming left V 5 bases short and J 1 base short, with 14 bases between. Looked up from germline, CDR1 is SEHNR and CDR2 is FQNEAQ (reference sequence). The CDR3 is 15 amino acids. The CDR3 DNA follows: TGTGCCAGCAGCCCAGAGGCAGGGTGGAACACTGAAGCTTTCTTT. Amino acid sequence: CASSPEAGWNTEAFF.

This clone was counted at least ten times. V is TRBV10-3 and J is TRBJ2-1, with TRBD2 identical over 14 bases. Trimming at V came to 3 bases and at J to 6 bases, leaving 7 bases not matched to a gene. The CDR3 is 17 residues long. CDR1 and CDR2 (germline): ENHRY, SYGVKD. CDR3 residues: CAISERGLAGAGNEQFF. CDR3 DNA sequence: TGTGCCATCAGTGAAAGGGGACTAGCGGGAGCAGGCAATGAGCAGTTCTTC.

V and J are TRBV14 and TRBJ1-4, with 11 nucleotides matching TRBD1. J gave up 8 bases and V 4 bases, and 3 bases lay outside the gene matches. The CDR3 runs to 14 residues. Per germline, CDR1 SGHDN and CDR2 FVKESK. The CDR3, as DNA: TGTGCCAGCAGCCGGACAGGGGGCAGGGAAAAACTGTTTTTT. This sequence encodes CASSRTGGREKLFF. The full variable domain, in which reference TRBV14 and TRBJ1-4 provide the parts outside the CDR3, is EAGVTQFPSHSVIEKGQTVTLRCDPISGHDNLYWYRRVMGKEIKFLLHFVKESKQDESGMPNNRFLAERTGGTYSTLKVQPAELEDSGVYFCASSRTGGREKLFFGSGTQLSVL.

CDR3 coding DNA: TGCAGTGCTAGTCTAGAGGCAGGCGGGGGTTATGGCTACACCTTC. It is translated as CSASLEAGGGYGYTF. This rearrangement joins TRBV20-1 to TRBJ1-2; tentative D call: TRBD1 (5 bases). V lost 3 bases, J lost 5 bases, and 19 bases lay in between. Germline values: CDR1 DFQATT, CDR2 SNEGSKA (reference sequence). CDR3 length: 15 amino acids.

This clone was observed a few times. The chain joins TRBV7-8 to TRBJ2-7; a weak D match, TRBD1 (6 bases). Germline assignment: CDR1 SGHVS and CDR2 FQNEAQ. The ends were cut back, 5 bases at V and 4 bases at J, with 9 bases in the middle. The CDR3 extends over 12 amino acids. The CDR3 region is CASSVQGYEQYF. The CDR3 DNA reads TGTGCCAGCAGCGTTCAGGGGTACGAGCAGTACTTC.

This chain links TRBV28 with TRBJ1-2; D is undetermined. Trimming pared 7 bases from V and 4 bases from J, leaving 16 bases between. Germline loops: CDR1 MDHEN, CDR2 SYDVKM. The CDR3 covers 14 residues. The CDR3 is CASTPVEFGYGYTF. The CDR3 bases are TGTGCCAGCACCCCGGTTGAGTTCGGCTATGGCTACACCTTC.

The CDR3 loop is CAWSVAGSGANVLTF. In DNA form, the CDR3 reads TGTGCCTGGAGTGTAGCGGGCTCTGGGGCCAACGTCCTGACTTTC. The chain employs TRBV30 and TRBJ2-6; TRBD2 is a possible D gene (6 bases). Germline assignment: CDR1 GTSNPN and CDR2 SVGIG (reference sequence). The CDR3 is 15 amino acids. The ends were cut back, 0 bases at V and 0 bases at J, with 6 bases in the middle.

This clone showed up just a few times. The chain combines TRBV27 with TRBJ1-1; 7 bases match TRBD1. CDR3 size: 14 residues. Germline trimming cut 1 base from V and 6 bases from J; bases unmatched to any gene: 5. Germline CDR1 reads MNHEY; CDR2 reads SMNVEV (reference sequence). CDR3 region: CASSLYRGRSEAFF. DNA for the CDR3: TGTGCCAGCAGTTTATACAGGGGCAGGTCTGAAGCTTTCTTT.